This T cell receptor (beta chain) was retrieved from a study of T cell responses to AZD1222 COVID-19 vaccine. Assay: immunoSEQ multiplex PCR; the TCRdb copy retains only in-frame clones and omits some. The repertoire has about 120,000 clones, about nine tenths of them found once; the top ten carry 3.5% to 4.5%. Study-wide results and limits: Distributed over spike, vaccine-associated CD4 TCRs predominated at 160-218 and 743-854. There were mostly white British donors and more females than males, and clonal diversity was possibly underestimated.

The germline V gene has CDR1 SGHTA and CDR2 FQGNSA. Trimming took off 1 base at V and 9 bases at J, with 25 bases between the two ends. This CDR3 has 18 residues. With regard to this clone: The antigen is not known.

The TCR sequence derives from an adult who received the MenACWY meningococcal vaccine as a control. The sample consisted of peripheral blood, taken 28 days after the second dose of the MenACWY control vaccine. The gene calls are TRBV7-2 and TRBJ2-1, with D possibly being TRBD2 (7 bases). The CDR3 bases are TGTGCCAGCAGCTTAGGGCCTGGTCGGGGGGACACTTCCGGTGAGCAGTTCTTC. As protein: CASSLGPGRGDTSGEQFF. Combining the CDR3 with reference TRBV7-2 and TRBJ2-1 gives the whole variable domain GAGVSQSPSNKVTEKGKDVELRCDPISGHTALYWYRQSLGQGLEFLIYFQGNSAPDKSGLPSDRFSAERTGGSVSTLTIQRTQQEDSAVYLCASSLGPGRGDTSGEQFFGPGTRLTVL.